What follows are 19 T cell receptor beta chains derived from one specimen sequenced in a study of blood T cell repertoires in COVID-19. Sequencing was performed with immunoSEQ multiplex PCR; in TCRdb, only in-frame clones are kept and a portion is missing. The top ten hold roughly 7.6% of the sample, which has approximately 44,000 clones, roughly 85% seen once. Sequences were obtained from peripheral blood. The receptors were sampled from a man in his 60s with active COVID-19.

The chain joins TRBV5-1 to TRBJ2-7; 10 bases fit TRBD2. Germline values: CDR1 SGHRS, CDR2 YFSETQ. There are 18 residues in the CDR3. Trimming took 4 bases from V and 1 from J; bases not matched to a gene: 14. CDR3 region: CASSTGWASGSTSYEQYF. CDR3 nucleotide sequence: TGCGCCAGCAGCACTGGATGGGCTAGCGGGAGTACATCCTACGAGCAGTACTTC.

The chain is built from TRBV19 and TRBJ2-5; D ambiguous. Deletions cut 7 bases from V and 0 bases from J, with 12 bases between. Germline V gene lookup returns CDR1 LNHDA and CDR2 SQIVND (reference sequence). This CDR3 comprises 14 residues. The CDR3 here is CASMGGQDQETQYF. In nucleotides, the CDR3 is TGTGCCAGTATGGGTGGTCAGGACCAAGAGACCCAGTACTTC. The complete variable domain, with remaining parts taken from reference TRBV19 and TRBJ2-5, reads DGGITQSPKYLFRKEGQNVTLSCEQNLNHDAMYWYRQDPGQGLRLIYYSQIVNDFQKGDIAEGYSVSREKKESFPLTVTSAQKNPTAFYLCASMGGQDQETQYFGPGTRLLVL.

The rearrangement links TRBV2 to TRBJ2-7, with 12 bases fitting TRBD1. The CDR3 is made up of 15 amino acids. With 3 bases clipped from V and 7 bases from J, the junction kept 7 bases outside the gene matches. Germline V gene lookup returns CDR1 SNHLY and CDR2 FYNNEI. CDR3 sequence: CASSDLGQGAGEQYF. The CDR3 DNA follows: TGTGCCAGCAGTGACCTGGGACAGGGGGCGGGGGAGCAGTACTTC.

The chain is built from TRBV2 and TRBJ1-4; perhaps TRBD1 as D (6 bases). Trimming shortened V by 2 bases and J by 8 bases, and 15 bases separated the two germline ends. This CDR3 has 15 amino acids. Germline V gene data show CDR1 as SNHLY and CDR2 as FYNNEI. The CDR3 loop is CASSELQGTGEKLFF. The CDR3 DNA sequence: TGTGCCAGCAGTGAACTTCAGGGGACCGGGGAAAAACTGTTTTTT.

V gene TRBV3-1 (or the pseudogene TRBV3-2) combines with J gene TRBJ2-2; 8 positions match TRBD1. The CDR3 length is 15 residues. V trimming: 2 bases; J trimming: 6 bases; junction bases outside the gene matches: 5. Germline CDR1 and CDR2: LGHDT and YNNKEL (reference sequence). The CDR3 loop reads CASSQRGQGPGELFF. The CDR3 DNA follows: TGTGCCAGCAGCCAAAGAGGACAGGGTCCCGGGGAGCTGTTTTTT.

The chain couples TRBV5-4 to TRBJ2-3; TRBD2 matches 7 bases. This CDR3 is 15 amino acids long. Per germline, CDR1 SGHNT and CDR2 YYREEE (reference sequence). V lost 0 bases to trimming and J lost 2 bases; unmatched junction nucleotides: 3. The CDR3 protein is CASSLGLAATDTQYF. The CDR3 region has the DNA TGTGCCAGCAGCTTGGGGCTAGCGGCCACAGATACGCAGTATTTT.

The V call is TRBV30, the J call TRBJ1-2, with TRBD1 matching 9 bases. The CDR3 is 15 residues long. The J segment lost 6 bases and the V segment lost 0 bases, leaving 8 bases of the junction unmatched. The germline V gene has CDR1 GTSNPN and CDR2 SVGIG (reference sequence). Here the CDR3 reads CAWSVRGTGLNGYTF. In nucleotides, the CDR3 is TGTGCCTGGAGTGTAAGAGGGACAGGGCTCAATGGCTACACCTTC.

The chain couples TRBV28 to TRBJ2-2; 8 positions match TRBD2. Germline CDR1 is MDHEN and CDR2 is SYDVKM. This CDR3 comprises 16 residues. V was clipped by 6 bases and J by 1 base; unmatched bases: 7. CDR3 loop: CASRLLLAGNTGELFF. The CDR3 DNA is TGTGCCAGCAGGTTACTCCTAGCGGGGAACACCGGGGAGCTGTTTTTT.

The chain carries TRBV15 and TRBJ2-7; 11 bases map to TRBD1. This CDR3 has 14 residues. In germline, CDR1 is LNHNV, CDR2 YYDKDF (reference sequence). The J segment lost 4 bases and the V segment lost 4 bases, leaving 3 bases of the junction unmatched. CDR3 sequence: CATSIGQGAYEQYF. Here the CDR3 DNA reads TGTGCCACCAGCATTGGACAGGGGGCTTACGAGCAGTACTTC.

This clone was detected once. The genes are TRBV27 and TRBJ2-7; 10 positions agree with TRBD2. Germline V gene lookup returns CDR1 MNHEY and CDR2 SMNVEV (reference sequence). J lost 7 bases, V lost 5 bases, and 14 bases had no gene match. The CDR3 length is 16 residues. DNA of the CDR3: TGTGCCAGCAGTCCCCTAGGAGCGGGAGGGGAGACGGAGCAGTACTTC. This encodes CASSPLGAGGETEQYF.

This clone was observed once. V gene TRBV18 combines with J gene TRBJ2-7; 7 positions match TRBD1. The germline gives CDR1 KGHSH, CDR2 LQKENI. The trim removed 5 bases at V and 1 base at J, leaving 5 bases unmatched. The CDR3 runs to 14 residues. CDR3 sequence (DNA): TGTGCCAGCTCAGTCGACAGGGAGTCCTACGAGCAGTACTTC. Translation gives CASSVDRESYEQYF.

This rearrangement joins TRBV18 to TRBJ1-1, with 7 nucleotides matching TRBD1. With 1 base clipped from V and 1 base from J, the junction kept 3 bases outside the gene matches. This CDR3 region has 15 residues. Per germline, CDR1 KGHSH and CDR2 LQKENI. The CDR3 sequence is CASSPQGGQNTEAFF. The CDR3 nucleotides read TGTGCCAGCTCACCACAAGGGGGCCAGAACACTGAAGCTTTCTTT.

The J gene is TRBJ2-3, the V gene TRBV5-1; 8 bases are shared with TRBD2. V shed 0 bases and J 3 bases; nucleotides not matched to a gene: 9. CDR1 SGHRS and CDR2 YFSETQ come from the germline V gene. The CDR3 contains 17 residues. This chain's CDR3 is CASSLALAGGDTDTQYF. The CDR3, as DNA: TGCGCCAGCAGCTTGGCCTTGGCGGGAGGAGATACAGATACGCAGTATTTT.

The chain employs TRBV19 and TRBJ1-5; D remains unclear. Trimming removed 1 base from V and 2 bases from J, with 3 bases in between. Germline V gene data show CDR1 as LNHDA and CDR2 as SQIVND (reference sequence). This CDR3 region has 13 residues. The CDR3 loop is CASSIAGNQPQHF. CDR3 nucleotide sequence: TGTGCCAGTAGTATAGCGGGCAATCAGCCCCAGCATTTT.

This clone has just a few counts. The rearrangement uses TRBV11-2 and TRBJ2-2, with TRBD2 matching over 11 bases. Germline loops: CDR1 SGHAT, CDR2 FQNNGV. V lost 5 bases, J lost 6 bases, and 2 bases stayed unmatched. The CDR3 runs 14 residues. As DNA, the CDR3 is TGTGCCAGCAGCGGGACTAGCGGATCCGGGGAGCTGTTTTTT. This codes for CASSGTSGSGELFF.

This clone was seen only once. The chain carries TRBV3-1 (or the pseudogene TRBV3-2) and TRBJ2-7; D possibly corresponds to TRBD1 (6 bases). The CDR3 totals 15 residues. With 1 base removed from V and 4 bases from J, the gap between germline ends came to 14 bases. Germline V lookup: CDR1 LGHDT, CDR2 YNNKEL (reference sequence). The CDR3 region is CASSQAIDRTYEQYF. In nucleotides, the CDR3 is TGTGCCAGCAGCCAAGCAATAGACAGGACTTACGAGCAGTACTTC.

A note on this clone: The junction shows a germline mismatch at one end, possibly a read error. V and J are TRBV6-2 or TRBV6-3 and TRBJ2-1, with 11 bases identical to TRBD2. Germline V gene data show CDR1 as MNHEY and CDR2 as SVGEGT. This CDR3 contains 14 residues. Here the CDR3 reads CASSYLYTSGSVVF. The CDR3 bases are TGTGCCAGCAGTTACTTGTATACTAGCGGGAGTGTGGTCTTC.

This chain links TRBV12-1 with TRBJ1-2; the table assigns TRBD1, which was not confirmed against the DNA. TRBV12-1 is listed as a pseudogene. The CDR3 has 15 amino acids. This chain's CDR3 is CASSYPRQGAKGYTF. CDR3 coding DNA: TGTGCCAGCAGCTACCCACGACAGGGGGCGAAAGGCTACACCTTC.

J is TRBJ2-3 and V is TRBV3-1 (or the pseudogene TRBV3-2), with D unresolved. Germline CDR1 and CDR2: LGHDT and YNNKEL (reference sequence). The ends were cut back, 0 bases at V and 6 bases at J, with 4 bases in the middle. This CDR3 has 12 residues. The chain's CDR3 is CASSQDPDTQYF. For the CDR3, the DNA is TGTGCCAGCAGCCAAGATCCTGATACGCAGTATTTT.